Only a few counts were recorded for the clone carrying this T cell receptor beta chain. Its antigen is currently unknown. The sample comes from a study of blood T cells in healthy people across ages. Study results and caveats: Diversity estimates drawn from one million T cells were deemed underestimates.

CDR3 length equals 16 residues. The V gene's germline CDR1 is MDHEN and CDR2 SYDVKM. Trimming removed 3 bases from V and 6 bases from J; junction bases left unmatched: 5. Around 9.5 milliliters of peripheral blood were drawn from each donor. Sample-barcoded 5' priming and a J-beta primer mix drove a second PCR of 7 to 11 cycles. The template-switch adaptor, which had 12 random nucleotides, put a tag on each cDNA molecule. TCRdb ran MiXCR on the 5' RACE reads and lists one entry per CDR3 protein. Among about 1.5 million distinct CDR3 sequences listed, roughly 43% were seen once. The chain couples TRBV28 to TRBJ2-1; TRBD2 matches 13 bases. The sequenced material came from blood. The receptor's source is a woman between 18 and 29 years old in good health. The CDR3 loop is CASSLIGLAGVNEQFF. Here the CDR3 DNA reads TGTGCCAGCAGTTTGATTGGACTAGCGGGAGTCAATGAGCAGTTCTTC. The whole variable domain, filled in from reference TRBV28 and TRBJ2-1, reads DVKVTQSSRYLVKRTGEKVFLECVQDMDHENMFWYRQDPGLGLRLIYFSYDVKMKEKGDIPEGYSVSREKKERFSLILESASTNQTSMYLCASSLIGLAGVNEQFFGPGTRLTVL.